This TCR beta chain was captured in a study of human T cells and chemical hapten exposure. Study results and caveats: TCRs above 1 in 1000 frequency did not change with DPC sensitization. Relative to controls, expanded TCRs formed significantly more large CDR3 similarity clusters.

The ends were cut back, 3 bases at V and 2 bases at J, with 10 bases in the middle. The CDR3 runs to 14 residues. Time point meaning: patch test 3, about 24 weeks after DPC sensitization. Treatment specified: therapeutic diphenylcyclopropenone sensitization with weekly scalp DPC. In every case, blood was obtained before the patch test was applied. As regards this clonotype: As yet, its antigen is unknown.

During construction of the library, unique molecular identifiers were attached to individual cDNA molecules for quantitative, reproducible TCR counting. TCRdb reprocessed the RACE reads with MiXCR, giving one entry per CDR3 protein. The sample consists of about 82,000 distinct CDR3 sequences, over 10% of them appearing once. The material was whole blood, obtained in connection with sensitization to the hapten diphenylcyclopropenone (DPC). The J gene is TRBJ2-5, the V gene TRBV12-3 or TRBV12-4, with TRBD2 as a possible D gene (6 bases). This sequence originates from a woman aged 45-59 years with alopecia areata. Some clones in this sample may be carry-over from other donors' samples. CDR3 protein: CASSFGGFQETQYF. CDR3 bases: TGTGCCAGCAGTTTTGGGGGGTTTCAAGAGACCCAGTACTTC.